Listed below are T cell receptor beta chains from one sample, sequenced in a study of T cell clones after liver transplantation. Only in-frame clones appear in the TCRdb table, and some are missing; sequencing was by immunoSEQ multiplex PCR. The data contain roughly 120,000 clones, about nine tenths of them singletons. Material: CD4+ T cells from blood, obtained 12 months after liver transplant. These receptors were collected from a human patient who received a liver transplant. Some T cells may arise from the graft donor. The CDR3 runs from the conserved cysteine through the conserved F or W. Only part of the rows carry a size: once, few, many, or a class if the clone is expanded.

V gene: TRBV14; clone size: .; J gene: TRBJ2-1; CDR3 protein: CASSQVLRTSGIALDEQFF
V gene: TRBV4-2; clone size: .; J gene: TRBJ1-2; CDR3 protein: CASSQDGGGYTF
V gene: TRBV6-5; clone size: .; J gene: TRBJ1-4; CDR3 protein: CASSRPGSEKLFF
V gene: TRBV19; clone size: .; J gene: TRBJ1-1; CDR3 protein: CASSIRGGTEAFF
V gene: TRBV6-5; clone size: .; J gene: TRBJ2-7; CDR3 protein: CASSRQGGESYEQYF
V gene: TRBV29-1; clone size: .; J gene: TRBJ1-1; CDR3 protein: CSVEEHTQNEAFF
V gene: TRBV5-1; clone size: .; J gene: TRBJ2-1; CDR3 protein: CASSLARIAGGYNEQFF
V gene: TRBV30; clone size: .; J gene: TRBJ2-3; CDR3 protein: CAWSVSGTAQYF
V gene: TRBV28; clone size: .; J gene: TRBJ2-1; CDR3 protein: CASSPTRRAYNEQFF
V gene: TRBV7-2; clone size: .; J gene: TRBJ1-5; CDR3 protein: CASSLSGIGNQPQHF
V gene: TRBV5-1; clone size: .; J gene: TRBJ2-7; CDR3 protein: CATRLGREGGHEQYF
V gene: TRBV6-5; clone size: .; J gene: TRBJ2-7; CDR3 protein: CASSRGYEQYF
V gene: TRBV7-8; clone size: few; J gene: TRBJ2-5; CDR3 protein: CASSWDQGEETQYF
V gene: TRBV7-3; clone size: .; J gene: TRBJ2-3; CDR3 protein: CASSLAAGGGTDTQYF
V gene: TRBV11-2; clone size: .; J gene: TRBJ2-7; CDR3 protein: CASSSGAGPSYEQYF
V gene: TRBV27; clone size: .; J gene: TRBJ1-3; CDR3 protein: CASRRTGTGNTIYF
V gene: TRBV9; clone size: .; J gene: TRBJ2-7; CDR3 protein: CASSVGTTSYEQYF
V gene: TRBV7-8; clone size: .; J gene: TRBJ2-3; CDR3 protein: CASSPGTSGLQMGTQYF
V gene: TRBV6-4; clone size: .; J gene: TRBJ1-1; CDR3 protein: CASSDSNTRGANTEAFF
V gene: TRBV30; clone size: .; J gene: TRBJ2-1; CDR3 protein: CAWSVKGRSDNEQFF